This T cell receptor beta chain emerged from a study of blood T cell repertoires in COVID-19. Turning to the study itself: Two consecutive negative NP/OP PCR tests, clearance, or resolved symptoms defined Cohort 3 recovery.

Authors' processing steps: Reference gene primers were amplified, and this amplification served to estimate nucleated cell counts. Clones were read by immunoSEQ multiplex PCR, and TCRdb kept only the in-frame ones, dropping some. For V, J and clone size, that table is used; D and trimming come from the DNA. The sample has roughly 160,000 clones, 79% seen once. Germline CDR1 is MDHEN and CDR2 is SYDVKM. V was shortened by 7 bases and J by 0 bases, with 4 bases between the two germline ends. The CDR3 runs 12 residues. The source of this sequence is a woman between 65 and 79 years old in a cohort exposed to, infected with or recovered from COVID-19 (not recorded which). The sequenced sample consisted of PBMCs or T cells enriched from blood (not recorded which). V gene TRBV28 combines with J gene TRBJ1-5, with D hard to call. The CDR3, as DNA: TGTGCCAGCACACTTAGCAATCAGCCCCAGCATTTT. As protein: CASTLSNQPQHF.